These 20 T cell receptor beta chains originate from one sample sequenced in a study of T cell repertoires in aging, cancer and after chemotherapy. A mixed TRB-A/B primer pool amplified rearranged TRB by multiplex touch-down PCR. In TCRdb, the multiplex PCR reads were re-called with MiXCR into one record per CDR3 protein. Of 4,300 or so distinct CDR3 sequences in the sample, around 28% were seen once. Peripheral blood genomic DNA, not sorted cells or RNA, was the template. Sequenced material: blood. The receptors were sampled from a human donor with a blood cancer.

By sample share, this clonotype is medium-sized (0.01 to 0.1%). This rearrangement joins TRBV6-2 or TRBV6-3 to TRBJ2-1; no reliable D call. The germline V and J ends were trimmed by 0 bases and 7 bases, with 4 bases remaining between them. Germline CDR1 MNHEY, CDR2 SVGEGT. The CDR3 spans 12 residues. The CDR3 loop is CASSYSLNEQFF. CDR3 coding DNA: TGTGCCAGCAGTTACTCCCTGAATGAGCAGTTCTTC.

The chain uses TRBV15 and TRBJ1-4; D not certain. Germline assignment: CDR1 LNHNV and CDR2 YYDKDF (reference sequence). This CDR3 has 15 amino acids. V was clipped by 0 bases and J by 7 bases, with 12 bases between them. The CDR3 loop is CATSRDLRMGEKLFF. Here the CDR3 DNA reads TGTGCCACCAGCAGAGATCTCAGGATGGGTGAAAAACTGTTTTTT.

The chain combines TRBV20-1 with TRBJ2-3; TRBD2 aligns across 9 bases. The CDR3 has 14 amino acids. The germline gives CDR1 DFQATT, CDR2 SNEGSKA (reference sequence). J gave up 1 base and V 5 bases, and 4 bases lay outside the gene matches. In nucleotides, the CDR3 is TGCAGTGCTGTAGCGGGAGTTGGCACAGATACGCAGTATTTT. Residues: CSAVAGVGTDTQYF.

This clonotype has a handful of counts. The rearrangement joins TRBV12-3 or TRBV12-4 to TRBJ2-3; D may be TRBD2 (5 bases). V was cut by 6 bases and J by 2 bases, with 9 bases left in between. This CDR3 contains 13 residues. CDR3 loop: CASRTTTTDTQYF. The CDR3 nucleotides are TGTGCCAGCAGGACTACAACCACAGATACGCAGTATTTT.

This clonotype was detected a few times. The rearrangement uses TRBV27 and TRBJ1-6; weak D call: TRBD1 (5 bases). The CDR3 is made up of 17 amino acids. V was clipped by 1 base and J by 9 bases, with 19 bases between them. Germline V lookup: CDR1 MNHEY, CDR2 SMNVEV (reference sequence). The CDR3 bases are TGTGCCAGCAGTTTATATCTTCAGGGCCCCTCAAGTTCACCCCTCCACTTT. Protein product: CASSLYLQGPSSSPLHF.

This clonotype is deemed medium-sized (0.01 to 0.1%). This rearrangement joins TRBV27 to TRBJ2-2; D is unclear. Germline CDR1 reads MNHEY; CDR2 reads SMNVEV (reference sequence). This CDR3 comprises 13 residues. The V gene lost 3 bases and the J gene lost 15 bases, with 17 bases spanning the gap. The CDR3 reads CASSLSGPESLFF. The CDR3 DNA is TGTGCCAGCAGTTTGTCAGGTCCGGAATCTTTGTTTTTT.

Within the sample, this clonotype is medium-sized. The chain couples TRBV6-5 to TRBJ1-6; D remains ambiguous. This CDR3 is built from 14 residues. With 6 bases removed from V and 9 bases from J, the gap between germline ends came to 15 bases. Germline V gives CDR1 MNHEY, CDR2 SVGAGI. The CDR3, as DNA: TGTGCCAGCAGCCGAGTTCGGGAGGGTTCACCCCTCCACTTT. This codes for CASSRVREGSPLHF.

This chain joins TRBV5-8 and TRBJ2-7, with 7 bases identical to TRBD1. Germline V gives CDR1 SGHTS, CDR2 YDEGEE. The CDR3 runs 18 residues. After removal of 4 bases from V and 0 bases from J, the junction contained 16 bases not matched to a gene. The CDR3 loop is CASSRATRGTESSYEQYV. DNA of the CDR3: TGTGCCAGCAGCCGAGCGACCAGGGGGACGGAGAGCTCCTACGAGCAGTACGTC.

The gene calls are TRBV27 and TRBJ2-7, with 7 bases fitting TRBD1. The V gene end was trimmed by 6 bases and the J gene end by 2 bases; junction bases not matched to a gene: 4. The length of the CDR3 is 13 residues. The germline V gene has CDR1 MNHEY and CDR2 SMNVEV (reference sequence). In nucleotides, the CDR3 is TGTGCCAGCAGATGGACAGGAACCTACGAGCAGTACTTC. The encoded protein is CASRWTGTYEQYF.

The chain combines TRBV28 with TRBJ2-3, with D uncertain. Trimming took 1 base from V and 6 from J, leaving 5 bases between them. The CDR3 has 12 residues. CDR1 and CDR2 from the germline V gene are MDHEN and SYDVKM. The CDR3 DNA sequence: TGTGCCAGCAGTTTATTCAAGGATACGCAGTATTTT. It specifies CASSLFKDTQYF.

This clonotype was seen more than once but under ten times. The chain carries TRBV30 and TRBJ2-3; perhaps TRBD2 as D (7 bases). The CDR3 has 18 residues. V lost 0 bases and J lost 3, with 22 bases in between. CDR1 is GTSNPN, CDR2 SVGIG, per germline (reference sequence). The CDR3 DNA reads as TGTGCCTGGAGTGTCGGTGGGGGGGCGGGAGTTGGGACAGATACGCAGTATTTT. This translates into CAWSVGGGAGVGTDTQYF.

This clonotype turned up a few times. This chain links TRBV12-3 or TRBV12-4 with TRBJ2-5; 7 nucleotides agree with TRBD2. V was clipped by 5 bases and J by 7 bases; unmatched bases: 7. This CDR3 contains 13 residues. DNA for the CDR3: TGTGCCAGCAGTACCGGGACTATAGGGACCCAGTACTTC. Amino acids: CASSTGTIGTQYF.

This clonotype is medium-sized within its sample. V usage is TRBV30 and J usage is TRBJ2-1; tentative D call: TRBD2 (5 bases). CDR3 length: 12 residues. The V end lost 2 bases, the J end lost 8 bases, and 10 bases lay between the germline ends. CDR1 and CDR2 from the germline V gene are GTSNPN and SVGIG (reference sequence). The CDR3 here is CAWSFPRDEQFF. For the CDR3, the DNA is TGTGCCTGGAGTTTCCCGAGGGATGAGCAGTTCTTC.

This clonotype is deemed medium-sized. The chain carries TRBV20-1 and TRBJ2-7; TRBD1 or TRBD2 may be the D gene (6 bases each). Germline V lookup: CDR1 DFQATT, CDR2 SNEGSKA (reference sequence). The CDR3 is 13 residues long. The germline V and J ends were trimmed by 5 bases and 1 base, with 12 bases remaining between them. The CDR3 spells CSAARRGSYEQYF. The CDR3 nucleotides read TGCAGTGCTGCGAGGAGGGGGTCCTACGAGCAGTACTTC.

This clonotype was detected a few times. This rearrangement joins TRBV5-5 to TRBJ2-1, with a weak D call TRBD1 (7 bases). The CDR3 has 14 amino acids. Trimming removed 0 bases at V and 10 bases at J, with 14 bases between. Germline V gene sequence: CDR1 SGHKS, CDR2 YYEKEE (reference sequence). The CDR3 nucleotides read TGTGCCAGCAGCTTGGGGCAGGGGGGTCGCGAGCAGTTCTTC. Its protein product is CASSLGQGGREQFF. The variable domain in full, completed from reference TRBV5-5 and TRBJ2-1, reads DAGVTQSPTHLIKTRGQQVTLRCSPISGHKSVSWYQQVLGQGPQFIFQYYEKEERGRGNFPDRFSARQFPNYSSELNVNALLLGDSALYLCASSLGQGGREQFFGPGTRLTVL.

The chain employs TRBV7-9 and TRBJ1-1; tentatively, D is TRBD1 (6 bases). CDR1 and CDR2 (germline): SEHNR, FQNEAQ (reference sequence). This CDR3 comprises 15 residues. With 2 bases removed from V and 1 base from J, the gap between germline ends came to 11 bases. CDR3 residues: CASSLTGQQNTEAFF. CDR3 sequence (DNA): TGTGCCAGCAGCTTAACGGGACAACAGAACACTGAAGCTTTCTTT.

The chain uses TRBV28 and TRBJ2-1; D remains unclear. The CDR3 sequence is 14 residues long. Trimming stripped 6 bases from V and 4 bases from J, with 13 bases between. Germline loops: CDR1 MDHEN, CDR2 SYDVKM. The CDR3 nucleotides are TGTGCCAGCAGGATGAGCAGGTCATACAATGAGCAGTTCTTC. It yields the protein CASRMSRSYNEQFF.

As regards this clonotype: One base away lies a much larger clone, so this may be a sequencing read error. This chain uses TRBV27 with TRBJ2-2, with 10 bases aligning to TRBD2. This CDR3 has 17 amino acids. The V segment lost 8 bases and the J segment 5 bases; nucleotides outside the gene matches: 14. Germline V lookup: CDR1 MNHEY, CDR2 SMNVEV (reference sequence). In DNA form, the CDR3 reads TGTGCCAGCGCCTCGCCGACAGAACTAGCGGGAACCGGGGAGCTGTTTTTT. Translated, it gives CASASPTELAGTGELFF.

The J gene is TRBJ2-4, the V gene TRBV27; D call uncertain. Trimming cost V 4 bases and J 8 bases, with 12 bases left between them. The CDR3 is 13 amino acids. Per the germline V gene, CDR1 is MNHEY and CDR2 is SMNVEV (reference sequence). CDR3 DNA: TGTGCCAGCAGTTCCCTAAAGGGTTACATTCAGTACTTC. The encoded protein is CASSSLKGYIQYF.

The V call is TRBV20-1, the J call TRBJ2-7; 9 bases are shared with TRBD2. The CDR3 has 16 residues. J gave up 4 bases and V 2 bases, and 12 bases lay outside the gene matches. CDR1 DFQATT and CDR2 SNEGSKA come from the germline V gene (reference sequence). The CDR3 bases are TGCAGTGCTAGATCGGTGGGGGCGGGAGGGACTTACGAGCAGTACTTC. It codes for CSARSVGAGGTYEQYF.